One sample yielded the 21 T cell receptor beta chains listed below, sequenced in a study of blood T cells in healthy people across ages. Primed by a sample-barcoded 5' primer and a J-beta primer mix, a second PCR proceeded for 7 to 11 cycles. MiXCR was run by TCRdb on the 5' RACE reads, yielding one entry per CDR3 protein. The sample records about 1 million distinct CDR3 sequences, roughly 45% being singletons. The sample taken for sequencing was blood. Every receptor here comes from a woman aged 55-69 years in good health.

This clonotype was found a few times. The J gene is TRBJ2-1, the V gene TRBV20-1; TRBD1 matches 7 bases. CDR3 length equals 11 residues. The trim removed 6 bases at V and 12 bases at J, leaving 8 bases unmatched. Per the germline V gene, CDR1 is DFQATT and CDR2 is SNEGSKA (reference sequence). The CDR3 DNA sequence: TGCAGTGCGCTACAGGGGACGAGGCAGTTCTTC. Protein product: CSALQGTRQFF.

With respect to this clonotype: Sequence at one end of the junction differs from germline and may be a read error. The chain employs TRBV15 and TRBJ1-3, with D possibly being TRBD1 (5 bases). The CDR3 extends over 16 amino acids. The germline V gene encodes CDR1 LNHNV and CDR2 YYDKDF (reference sequence). For the CDR3, the DNA is TGTGCCACCAGCTTCCAGGCGAGGGTCACAGGAAGCACCATATATTTT. Translation: CATSFQARVTGSTIYF.

V is TRBV28 and J is TRBJ2-7, with D unclear. The ends were cut back, 4 bases at V and 7 bases at J, with 11 bases in the middle. CDR1 MDHEN and CDR2 SYDVKM come from the germline V gene. This CDR3 is built from 12 residues. The CDR3 nucleotides read TGTGCCAGCAGTTGGTCCGCCAGTGAGCAGTACTTC. Amino acid sequence: CASSWSASEQYF.

This clonotype was seen only a few times. The genes are TRBV12-3 or TRBV12-4 and TRBJ2-3; a possible D gene is TRBD2 (5 bases). Between the trimmed V and J ends, which lost 5 bases and 11 bases, there was a span of 17 bases. The CDR3 is 13 amino acids. The CDR3 bases are TGTGCCAGCAGTCCGGAGGCGGGTCGGGTGCAGTATTTT. It specifies CASSPEAGRVQYF.

This sequence joins TRBV27 and TRBJ2-3; D remains unclear. The CDR3 covers 14 residues. Trimming pared 3 bases from V and 4 bases from J, leaving 11 bases between. Germline lookup yields CDR1 MNHEY and CDR2 SMNVEV (reference sequence). CDR3 sequence (DNA): TGTGCCAGCAGTTTGGTATGGAGTTCAGATACGCAGTATTTT. Translation: CASSLVWSSDTQYF.

The chain recombines TRBV7-2 with TRBJ2-7, with TRBD2 matching over 8 bases. Germline loops: CDR1 SGHTA, CDR2 FQGNSA. This CDR3 comprises 17 residues. The V gene end was trimmed by 5 bases and the J gene end by 0 bases; junction bases not matched to a gene: 12. The CDR3 DNA reads TGTGCCAGCAGCCCCCGACGGGGGGGATACGCCTCCTACGAGCAGTACTTC. This gives the protein CASSPRRGGYASYEQYF.

This clonotype was seen a few times. This chain connects TRBV20-1 to TRBJ2-2, with D uncertain. V lost 1 base, J lost 4 bases, and 10 bases lay in between. The CDR3 has 14 residues. Germline V gene data show CDR1 as DFQATT and CDR2 as SNEGSKA (reference sequence). The CDR3 nucleotides read TGCAGTGCTAGAGCTAGAAGCGTCACCGGGGAGCTGTTTTTT. Amino acid sequence: CSARARSVTGELFF.

The gene calls are TRBV7-7 and TRBJ2-5, with D perhaps TRBD1 or TRBD2 (5 bases each). The V end was cut by 4 bases, the J end by 5 bases, with 17 bases between. This CDR3 has 15 residues. Germline CDR1 is SSHAT and CDR2 is FNYEAQ (reference sequence). CDR3 residues: CASSSPDTREETQYF. DNA of the CDR3: TGTGCCAGCAGCTCCCCCGACACCAGGGAGGAGACCCAGTACTTC. Full variable domain (missing parts from reference TRBV7-7 and TRBJ2-5): GAGVSQSPRYKVTKRGQDVTLRCDPISSHATLYWYQQALGQGPEFLTYFNYEAQPDKSGLPSDRFSAERPEGSISTLTIQRTEQRDSAMYRCASSSPDTREETQYFGPGTRLLVL.

This clonotype was detected only a few times. This chain uses TRBV29-1 with TRBJ2-5, with no clear D. The CDR3 totals 10 residues. CDR1 SQVTM and CDR2 ANQGSEA come from the germline V gene. Trimming left V 4 bases short and J 7 bases short, with 7 bases between. The CDR3 nucleotides read TGCAGCGTTGTTCTAGGGACCCAGTACTTC. Its translation is CSVVLGTQYF.

This clonotype was seen a handful of times. CDR3 protein: CASSFTSGWAYEQYF. The CDR3, as DNA: TGTGCCAGCAGCTTTACTAGCGGGTGGGCCTACGAGCAGTACTTC. The chain recombines TRBV11-2 with TRBJ2-7, with 9 bases aligning to TRBD2. CDR1 and CDR2 from the germline V gene are SGHAT and FQNNGV. This CDR3 is 15 amino acids long. The ends lost 3 bases at V and 2 bases at J; junction bases unmatched: 5. Using reference TRBV11-2 and TRBJ2-7 for the parts outside the CDR3, the full variable domain is EAGVAQSPRYKIIEKRQSVAFWCNPISGHATLYWYQQILGQGPKLLIQFQNNGVVDDSQLPKDRFSAERLKGVDSTLKIQPAKLEDSAVYLCASSFTSGWAYEQYFGPGTRLTVT.

This chain uses TRBV29-1 with TRBJ2-1; 9 nucleotides agree with TRBD2. The germline V gene encodes CDR1 SQVTM and CDR2 ANQGSEA. This CDR3 has 12 residues. J lost 13 bases, V lost 7 bases, and 11 bases had no gene match. CDR3 in DNA: TGCAGCGGGAGGTGGACTAGCGACCAACAGTTCTTC. Its protein product is CSGRWTSDQQFF.

The V call is TRBV27, the J call TRBJ2-7; 8 positions match TRBD2. Germline trimming cut 2 bases from V and 2 bases from J; bases unmatched to any gene: 8. CDR3 length: 16 residues. The germline CDR1 and CDR2 sequences are MNHEY and SMNVEV (reference sequence). The CDR3 nucleotides read TGTGCCAGCAGTTTACTTTCGGGAGGGCCAGCCTACGAGCAGTACTTC. Protein product: CASSLLSGGPAYEQYF.

V and J are TRBV25-1 and TRBJ1-2; 12 positions agree with TRBD1. Germline CDR1 MGHDK, CDR2 SYGVNS. The CDR3 runs 16 residues. Losses at the gene ends were 2 bases for V and 8 bases for J; bases not matched to a gene: 9. The CDR3 DNA follows: TGTGCCAGCAGTGAAATTGGGACAGGGGGCAAGGGGGGCTACACCTTC. The encoded protein is CASSEIGTGGKGGYTF.

The chain is built from TRBV4-2 and TRBJ2-1; 8 bases agree with TRBD2. V was clipped by 3 bases and J by 4 bases; unmatched bases: 14. Per the germline V gene, CDR1 is LGHNA and CDR2 is YNFKEQ. The CDR3 is 18 amino acids. In DNA form, the CDR3 reads TGTGCCAGCAGCCAGATACTAGCGGAAACGCCTCAATACAATGAGCAGTTCTTC. It yields the protein CASSQILAETPQYNEQFF.

Regarding this clonotype: One end of the junction is discordant with germline, which a read error may explain. This chain uses TRBV6-4 with TRBJ2-3; 8 bases line up with TRBD2. CDR3 length: 15 amino acids. Germline CDR1 MRHNA, CDR2 SNTAGT. CDR3 amino acids: CASSSRAGGGDAQYF. The CDR3, as DNA: TGTGCCAGCTCAAGTCGGGCGGGAGGCGGAGATGCGCAGTATTTT.

This clonotype was picked up a small number of times. The chain uses TRBV13 and TRBJ2-4; D ambiguous. The CDR3 is 13 amino acids. V was pared by 4 bases and J by 7 bases, with 11 bases between. From germline, CDR1 is PRHDT and CDR2 FYEKMQ (reference sequence). CDR3 sequence reads: CASSWTEGNIQYF. CDR3 coding DNA: TGTGCCAGCAGCTGGACGGAAGGGAACATTCAGTACTTC.

DNA of the CDR3: TGTGCCAGCAGTTACCCCCCGGGCGATGGCTACACCTTC. Translated: CASSYPPGDGYTF. This chain links TRBV6-6 with TRBJ1-2; D unclear. Germline V gene data show CDR1 as MNHNY and CDR2 as SVGAGI (reference sequence). Trimming took off 2 bases at V and 6 bases at J, with 10 bases between the two ends. This CDR3 region has 13 residues.

CDR3 sequence reads: CASSHTPGQGRYEQYF. CDR3 nucleotide sequence: TGTGCCAGCAGCCATACTCCGGGACAGGGACGCTACGAGCAGTACTTC. The V and J genes are TRBV28 and TRBJ2-7; 9 bases fit TRBD1. The J segment lost 3 bases and the V segment lost 6 bases, leaving 12 bases of the junction unmatched. CDR1 is MDHEN, CDR2 SYDVKM, per germline. CDR3 length equals 16 residues.

The chain employs TRBV24-1 and TRBJ2-3; 7 bases are a match to TRBD2. CDR3 length equals 16 residues. Losses at the gene ends were 2 bases for V and 1 base for J; bases not matched to a gene: 5. The germline gives CDR1 KGHDR, CDR2 SFDVKD. The CDR3 reads CATSDSPGGGTDTQYF. The CDR3 coding sequence is TGTGCCACCAGTGATTCCCCGGGAGGAGGCACAGATACGCAGTATTTT.

The V call is TRBV10-3, the J call TRBJ2-7; possibly TRBD1 for D (5 bases). CDR1 is ENHRY, CDR2 SYGVKD, per germline. Trimming left V 6 bases short and J 3 bases short, with 15 bases between. The CDR3 is 14 amino acids. CDR3 nucleotides: TGTGCCATCAGCCTCGGGCAGGGTGACTACGAGCAGTACTTC. It specifies CAISLGQGDYEQYF.

Comment on this clonotype: The germline gene is not matched at one end of the junction; a read error may be the cause. The V call is TRBV4-1, the J call TRBJ2-6; TRBD1 might be the D (5 bases). The CDR3 is made up of 17 amino acids. CDR1 is MGHRA, CDR2 YSYEKL, per germline. The CDR3 reads CASSQDPLGRGANVPTF. The CDR3 DNA is TGCGCCAGCAGCCAAGATCCGTTAGGGCGTGGGGCCAACGTCCCGACTTTC.